These T cell receptor beta chains were read from a single sample in a study of cytomegalovirus exposure and HLA in healthy donors. Method: immunoSEQ multiplex PCR; TCRdb's copy keeps in-frame clones and lacks some. The sample carries 98,000 or so clones, roughly 80% recorded once. Sample: PBMCs. These receptor sequences come from a man aged 35 to 55 in good health and CMV-seronegative. Each CDR3 is given with its conserved first and last residue. A D gene is named only where the DNA matches it firmly. A clone size is listed for some rows: how often the clone was seen (once, few, many), or a class if it is expanded.

15 | TRBJ1-3 | - | - | TRBV6-5 | CASSYEGGPGNTIYF | TGTGCCAGCAGTTACGAAGGAGGGCCGGGAAACACCATATATTTT
17 | TRBJ1-4 | few | TRBD1 | TRBV5-5 | CASSRERGRPFNEKLFF | TGTGCCAGCAGCCGGGAGAGGGGGCGGCCCTTTAATGAAAAACTGTTTTTT
14 | TRBJ2-7 | - | TRBD2 | TRBV19 | CASSNSGGAYEQYF | TGTGCCAGTAGTAATAGCGGGGGTGCTTACGAGCAGTACTTC
17 | TRBJ2-1 | - | - | TRBV4-1 | CASSQVQVGPTYNEQFF | TGCGCCAGCAGCCAAGTTCAGGTGGGGCCGACCTACAATGAGCAGTTCTTC
15 | TRBJ1-1 | - | - | TRBV18 | CASSPRLTRNTEAFF | TGTGCCAGCTCCCCGAGACTGACCCGAAACACTGAAGCTTTCTTT
18 | TRBJ1-5 | - | - | TRBV19 | CASSIATGTKLSNQPQHF | TGTGCCAGTAGTATAGCCACCGGGACAAAACTTAGCAATCAGCCCCAGCATTTT
14 | TRBJ1-5 | few | - | TRBV30 | CAWSPGGWDQPQHF | TGTGCCTGGAGTCCCGGGGGATGGGATCAGCCCCAGCATTTT
14 | TRBJ1-5 | - | TRBD1 | TRBV6-1 | CASSVGTGYQPQHF | TGTGCCAGCAGTGTAGGGACAGGCTATCAGCCCCAGCATTTT
16 | TRBJ2-5 | - | - | TRBV15 | CATSRGRRGQWETQYF | TGTGCCACCAGCAGGGGGCGGCGGGGGCAATGGGAGACCCAGTACTTC
12 | TRBJ2-1 | few | TRBD2 | TRBV29-1 | CSAWREINEQFF | TGCAGCGCCTGGCGGGAGATCAATGAGCAGTTCTTC
13 | TRBJ1-1 | - | - | TRBV27 | CATRITGITEAFF | TGTGCCACCAGAATTACAGGTATCACTGAAGCTTTCTTT
13 | TRBJ2-2 | - | - | TRBV28 | CASRLRVTGELFF | TGTGCCAGCAGGCTCAGGGTGACCGGGGAGCTGTTTTTT
12 | TRBJ2-7 | - | TRBD2 | TRBV30 | CAGAGGDYEQYF | TGTGCCGGGGCGGGAGGTGACTACGAGCAGTACTTC
12 | TRBJ1-1 | - | - | TRBV30 | CAFLRGSTEAFF | TGTGCCTTTCTAAGGGGGAGCACTGAAGCTTTCTTT
15 | TRBJ2-5 | few | TRBD1 | TRBV14 | CASSHGTGGVGTQYF | TGTGCCAGCAGCCACGGGACAGGGGGCGTTGGGACCCAGTACTTC
17 | TRBJ2-5 | - | TRBD2 | TRBV5-1 | CASSTRTSGRVQETQYF | TGCGCCAGCAGCACACGGACTAGCGGGAGGGTACAAGAGACCCAGTACTTC
17 | TRBJ2-6 | - | - | TRBV7-2 | CASSFNVGDSGANVLTF | TGTGCCAGCAGCTTCAACGTTGGAGACTCTGGGGCCAACGTCCTGACTTTC
14 | TRBJ1-3 | - | - | TRBV28 | CASSLVRVGNTIYF | TGTGCCAGCAGTTTAGTCAGGGTGGGAAACACCATATATTTT
14 | TRBJ1-2 | - | - | TRBV9 | CASSGSGGRNGYTF | TGTGCCAGCAGCGGGTCGGGGGGGAGGAATGGCTACACCTTC
14 | TRBJ2-7 | once | TRBD1 | TRBV27 | CASSPGTGYYEQYF | TGTGCCAGCTCGCCCGGGACAGGGTACTACGAGCAGTACTTC
13 | TRBJ1-5 | - | - | TRBV16 | CASSPRSNQPQHF | TGTGCCAGCAGCCCCCGGAGCAATCAGCCCCAGCATTTT
15 | TRBJ1-1 | few | TRBD1 | TRBV5-1 | CASSLRQGKNTEAFF | TGCGCCAGCAGCTTACGACAGGGTAAGAACACTGAAGCTTTCTTT
13 | TRBJ1-2 | - | - | TRBV5-6 | CASSTTDRDGYTF | TGTGCCAGCAGCACGACAGATCGCGATGGCTACACCTTC
15 | TRBJ2-5 | - | - | TRBV29-1 | CSVEDDILVRETQYF | TGCAGCGTTGAAGATGATATTTTGGTTAGAGAGACCCAGTACTTC
19 | TRBJ2-6 | few | TRBD1 | TRBV11-3 | CASSSLFTGGTSGANVLTF | TGTGCCAGCAGCTCTTTATTTACAGGGGGAACCTCTGGGGCCAACGTCCTGACTTTC
17 | TRBJ2-2 | - | - | TRBV11-2 | CASSLMLAASSTGELFF | TGTGCCAGCAGCTTAATGTTAGCAGCTAGCAGCACCGGGGAGCTGTTTTTT
12 | TRBJ1-5 | - | - | TRBV10-1 | CEEGDSNQPQHF | TGCGAGGAGGGAGATAGCAATCAGCCCCAGCATTTT
15 | TRBJ2-4 | - | TRBD2 | TRBV6-1 | CASSPREVAKNIQYF | TGTGCCAGCAGTCCCCGGGAGGTTGCCAAAAACATTCAGTACTTC
14 | TRBJ1-2 | few | - | TRBV29-1 | CSGGTLTGFYGYTF | TGCAGCGGCGGAACATTGACAGGATTCTATGGCTACACCTTC
16 | TRBJ2-3 | - | TRBD2 | TRBV30 | CAWRSGTSGIQDTQYF | TGTGCCTGGAGATCCGGGACTAGCGGGATTCAAGATACGCAGTATTTT
15 | TRBJ2-2 | - | - | TRBV9 | CASSVLASDTGELFF | TGTGCCAGCAGCGTGCTAGCCTCGGACACCGGGGAGCTGTTTTTT
16 | TRBJ1-4 | - | - | TRBV9 | CASSVGLGHRNEKLFF | TGTGCCAGCAGCGTAGGTTTAGGACACCGTAATGAAAAACTGTTTTTT
14 | TRBJ1-1 | - | TRBD1 | TRBV7-9 | CASSPAGGNTEAFF | TGTGCCAGCAGCCCTGCAGGGGGCAACACTGAAGCTTTCTTT
18 | TRBJ2-3 | - | TRBD1 | TRBV4-2 | CASSRPGTGTSGTDTQYF | TGTGCCAGCAGCCGGCCCGGGACAGGGACCTCTGGCACAGATACGCAGTATTTT
16 | TRBJ2-5 | - | - | TRBV7-2 | CASSLGHLAKQETQYF | TGTGCCAGCAGCTTGGGGCATCTTGCCAAGCAAGAGACCCAGTACTTC
16 | TRBJ1-1 | - | TRBD1 | TRBV19 | CASSSRTGTRGTEAFF | TGTGCCAGTAGCAGCCGGACAGGGACTCGGGGTACTGAAGCTTTCTTT
17 | TRBJ2-7 | - | TRBD2 | TRBV7-2 | CASSLAKTSGASYEQYF | TGTGCCAGCAGCTTAGCCAAGACTAGCGGGGCCTCCTACGAGCAGTACTTC
18 | TRBJ1-3 | - | - | TRBV7-3 | CASPLLPKDFFSGNTIYF | TGTGCCAGCCCGCTCCTCCCTAAAGACTTTTTCTCTGGAAACACCATATATTTT
16 | TRBJ1-2 | - | TRBD1 | TRBV12-5 | CASGRGQGINYAGYTF | TGTGCTAGTGGGAGGGGACAGGGCATTAACTATGCAGGCTACACCTTC
14 | TRBJ2-3 | once | - | TRBV5-4 | CASSLGLAVDTQYF | TGTGCCAGCAGCTTGGGCCTAGCCGTAGATACGCAGTATTTT
12 | TRBJ1-1 | - | - | TRBV28 | CASQPRDTEAFF | TGTGCCAGTCAACCCCGAGACACTGAAGCTTTCTTT
14 | TRBJ2-7 | - | - | TRBV5-6 | CASSLYRETYEQYF | TGTGCCAGCAGCTTATACAGGGAAACCTACGAGCAGTACTTC
15 | TRBJ2-1 | - | TRBD2 | TRBV7-9 | CASSKLASSYNEQFF | TGTGCCAGCAGTAAACTAGCGTCCTCCTACAATGAGCAGTTCTTC
12 | TRBJ1-5 | - | - | TRBV6-5 | CASSPQGGFQHF | TGTGCCAGCAGTCCCCAGGGCGGATTCCAGCATTTT
14 | TRBJ1-1 | - | - | TRBV30 | CAWTRRGGNTEAFF | TGTGCCTGGACCCGAAGGGGGGGAAACACTGAAGCTTTCTTT
16 | TRBJ2-7 | - | TRBD1 | TRBV2 | CASFARQGAHYDEQYF | TGTGCCAGTTTTGCAAGACAGGGGGCGCATTATGACGAGCAGTACTTC
15 | TRBJ2-1 | - | - | TRBV6-5 | CASSYEGGRGDEQFF | TGTGCCAGCAGTTACGAGGGGGGGAGAGGCGATGAGCAGTTCTTC
14 | TRBJ1-1 | - | - | TRBV6-6 | CASRTTGEGTEAFF | TGTGCCAGCAGAACGACCGGGGAGGGAACTGAAGCTTTCTTT